These T cell receptor beta chains were read from a single sample in a study of shared clonotypes between healthy human individuals. Sequenced by immunoSEQ multiplex PCR; TCRdb stores in-frame clones only, minus some. Here the sample spans some 2 million clones, over 85% being singletons. The sample was naive CD4+ T cells sorted from blood. These receptors all come from a man younger than 30 in good health. CDR3s include the opening cysteine and the closing phenylalanine or tryptophan. A D gene is named only where the DNA matches it firmly. A row's size may be missing; if present it is once, few, many or a size class.

>NA|TRBJ1-2|TRBV5-4|NA
CASSLDGIEAGYTF
TGTGCCAGCAGCTTGGACGGGATTGAAGCTGGCTACACCTTC
>NA|TRBJ2-3|TRBV4-3|NA
CASSQGSPLSTDTQYF
TGCGCCAGCAGCCAAGGAAGCCCCTTAAGCACAGATACGCAGTATTTT
>NA|TRBJ2-2|TRBV19|NA
CASSVRDKQGELFF
TGTGCCAGTAGTGTTAGGGACAAGCAAGGGGAGCTGTTTTTT
>once|TRBJ2-2|TRBV6-4|NA
CASSRDLNTGELFF
TGTGCCAGCAGCCGGGACTTGAACACCGGGGAGCTGTTTTTT
>NA|TRBJ1-1|TRBV11-3|NA
CASSSRGTEAFF
TGTGCCAGCAGCTCTCGGGGCACTGAAGCTTTCTTT
>NA|TRBJ2-7|TRBV5-6|TRBD1
CASSRRDRRTYEQYF
TGTGCCAGCAGCCGTAGGGACAGGAGAACCTACGAGCAGTACTTC
>NA|TRBJ2-7|TRBV11-1|NA
CASRGGANEQYF
TGTGCCAGCAGAGGGGGGGCCAACGAGCAGTACTTC
>NA|TRBJ1-3|TRBV30|NA
CAWHSGNTIYF
TGTGCCTGGCACTCTGGAAACACCATATATTTT
>NA|TRBJ2-7|TRBV10-1|NA
CASSESSYEQYF
TGCGCCAGCAGTGAGAGCTCCTACGAGCAGTACTTC
>NA|TRBJ2-3|TRBV29-1|NA
CSVVRDIRTDTQYF
TGCAGCGTGGTCCGGGACATCCGCACAGATACGCAGTATTTT
>NA|TRBJ1-2|TRBV10-3|NA
CAISEGGIPAESF
TGTGCCATCAGTGAGGGGGGGATCCCGGCTGAGTCGTTC
>NA|TRBJ2-7|TRBV19|TRBD2
CASSAGGVIYEQYF
TGTGCCAGTAGTGCGGGAGGCGTTATCTACGAGCAGTACTTC
>NA|TRBJ2-2|TRBV5-1|TRBD2
CASSFSGRNTGELFF
TGCGCCAGCAGCTTTAGCGGGAGGAACACCGGGGAGCTGTTTTTT
>NA|TRBJ2-7|TRBV5-1|TRBD2
CASSLALLAGVNEQYF
TGCGCCAGCAGCTTGGCCTTACTAGCGGGAGTAAACGAGCAGTACTTC